A selection of T cell receptor beta chains follows, all from one sample in a study of T-cell memory formation after mild COVID-19. TCRdb recomputed calls from the 5' RACE reads with MiXCR, one row per CDR3 protein. The data contain hundreds of thousands of distinct CDR3 sequences, less than 25% of them seen just once; the ten biggest clones take up roughly 8.3%. The sample consisted of PBMCs or a T cell subset sorted from them (not recorded which). Source of these receptors: an adult woman who had mild COVID-19 (a few samples of this study predate the infection). Cell type and time point are not known. CDR3s include the opening cysteine and the closing phenylalanine or tryptophan. A D gene is named only where the DNA matches it firmly. A row's size may be missing; if present it is once, few, many or a size class.

clone size	V gene	D gene	J gene	CDR3 DNA	CDR3 protein
few	TRBV11-3	-	TRBJ2-1	TGTGCCAGCAGCTTTTTTCGGCTAGACACGCCGAATGAGCAGTTCTTC	CASSFFRLDTPNEQFF
many	TRBV7-2	TRBD1	TRBJ1-5	TGTGCCAGCAGCCGCTCTCGACAGGGAGGACAGCCCCAGCATTTT	CASSRSRQGGQPQHF
-	TRBV7-8	TRBD1	TRBJ1-5	TGTGCCAGCAGTTCCCGGGACAGGGTTCAGCCCCAGCATTTT	CASSSRDRVQPQHF
many	TRBV7-2	-	TRBJ2-3	TGTGCCAGCAGACGAGAGGGGCCAGATACGCAGTATTTT	CASRREGPDTQYF
-	TRBV20-1	-	TRBJ1-6	TGCAGTGCTAGACCCTCTCCCCCGACCGGGAATGGGAATTCACCCCTCCACTTT	CSARPSPPTGNGNSPLHF
-	TRBV7-3	-	TRBJ1-1	TGTGCCAGCAGCTTATTTGAAAGCACTGAAGCTTTCTTT	CASSLFESTEAFF
many	TRBV7-6	-	TRBJ2-3	TGTGCCAGCAGCTTCTCGGGGACTAGCACAGATACGCAGTATTTT	CASSFSGTSTDTQYF
few	TRBV3-1	-	TRBJ1-2	TGTGCCAGCAGCCAAGGCTGGACGGCGCCCTATGGCTACACCTTC	CASSQGWTAPYGYTF
-	TRBV27	-	TRBJ2-6	TGTGCCAGCAGGAACAGGGGGGGGGTCTCTGGGGCCAACGTCCTGACTTTC	CASRNRGGVSGANVLTF
-	TRBV5-6	-	TRBJ2-5	TGTGCCAGCAGCTTGGACAGGGTTTCGGAGACCCAGTACTTC	CASSLDRVSETQYF
-	TRBV3-1	TRBD1	TRBJ2-2	TGTGCCAGCAGCCCGGGACAGGGGACGTACACCGGGGAGCTGTTTTTT	CASSPGQGTYTGELFF
-	TRBV9	-	TRBJ1-1	TGTGCCAGCAGCCCGACCGGGGGCGTTGGGACTGAAGCTTTCTTT	CASSPTGGVGTEAFF
-	TRBV11-3	TRBD1	TRBJ2-7	TGTGCCAGCAGCTTAGCGGCCGGGACAGTCTACGAGCAGTACTTC	CASSLAAGTVYEQYF
few	TRBV11-2	TRBD1	TRBJ2-1	TGTGCCAGCAGCCCGGACAGGGGTGGCAATGAGCAGTTCTTC	CASSPDRGGNEQFF
few	TRBV12-3/TRBV12-4	-	TRBJ2-7	TGTGCCAGCAGTAAGGAGGGGGTTAGCCCTTACGAGCAGTACTTC	CASSKEGVSPYEQYF
-	TRBV4-3	TRBD1	TRBJ1-1	TGCGCCAGCAGCCAAGGGCAGGGGGGGTTGGAAGCTTTCTTT	CASSQGQGGLEAFF
few	TRBV5-1	-	TRBJ1-2	TGCGCCAGCAGCCGGATCATGTACGGACTGAACTATGGCTACACCTTC	CASSRIMYGLNYGYTF
many	TRBV25-1	-	TRBJ2-2	TGTGCCAGCGTCGAACAGAACACCGGGGAGCTGTTTTTT	CASVEQNTGELFF
few	TRBV7-8	TRBD2	TRBJ2-5	TGTGCCAGCAGCTTGAGAAGACTAGCGGAGAAAGAGACCCAGTACTTC	CASSLRRLAEKETQYF
few	TRBV20-1	-	TRBJ1-1	TGCAGTGCTAGAGTCACAGAAACTGAAGCTTTCTTT	CSARVTETEAFF
-	TRBV18	-	TRBJ1-2	TGTGCCAGTTCCAGGGAGTGGGAGAACTATGGCTACACCTTC	CASSREWENYGYTF
-	TRBV3-1	-	TRBJ1-2	TGTGCCAGCAGCCAAGATACAGACCGCTCCTGGCGAGGCTACACCTTC	CASSQDTDRSWRGYTF
-	TRBV19	-	TRBJ2-5	TGTGCCACCCGAGAGGGTAGAGAGACACAGTACTTC	CATREGRETQYF
-	TRBV2	-	TRBJ2-3	TGTGCCAGCAGTGCACATTTTAGCTGGGTCGGCACAGATACGCAGTATTTT	CASSAHFSWVGTDTQYF
-	TRBV6-2/TRBV6-3	-	TRBJ2-1	TGTGCCAGCAGTTACCCTTCAAGGGAGCAGTTCTTC	CASSYPSREQFF
few	TRBV5-5	TRBD2	TRBJ2-5	TGTGCCAGCAGCTTCTTCGCGGGGGAGGAGACCCAGTACTTC	CASSFFAGEETQYF
many	TRBV12-3/TRBV12-4	-	TRBJ2-3	TGTGCCAGCAGCTTAATCACAGATACGCAGTATTTT	CASSLITDTQYF
-	TRBV4-2	-	TRBJ1-1	TGTGCCAGCAGCCAAGAGTGGGAGGGGTTCACTGAAGCTTTCTTT	CASSQEWEGFTEAFF
-	TRBV6-6	-	TRBJ1-6	TGTGCCAGCAGTTATCGGAGCTCCTATAATTCACCCCTCCACTTT	CASSYRSSYNSPLHF
many	TRBV12-3/TRBV12-4	-	TRBJ2-2	TGTGCCAGCAGTCTACAGGGTTCCACCGGGGAGCTGTTTTTT	CASSLQGSTGELFF
-	TRBV7-9	TRBD1	TRBJ2-4	TGTGCCAGCAGCCCGGGACAGGGTAAAGGAAACATTCAGTACTTC	CASSPGQGKGNIQYF
few	TRBV21-1	-	TRBJ1-5	TGTGCCAGCAGCACAGGGAGTTATAGCAATCAGCCCCAGCATTTT	CASSTGSYSNQPQHF
-	TRBV27	TRBD2	TRBJ2-7	TGTGCCAGCAGTCCAACCCCGGGGGGATACGAGCAGTACTTC	CASSPTPGGYEQYF
few	TRBV7-9	-	TRBJ1-2	TGTGCCAGCAGCCAGATTGGGCCGGGAGCTCGAATGAATGTCTACACCTTC	CASSQIGPGARMNVYTF
-	TRBV19	TRBD1	TRBJ1-1	TGTGCCAGTAGTATAGAACGGGACAGGACTGAAGCTTTCTTT	CASSIERDRTEAFF
-	TRBV18	-	TRBJ1-1	TGTGCCAGCTCACCACTAGACAGCAACACTGAAGCTTTCTTT	CASSPLDSNTEAFF
few	TRBV12-3/TRBV12-4	TRBD2	TRBJ2-3	TGTGCCAGCAGGCGGACTAGCGGCTACACAGATACGCAGTATTTT	CASRRTSGYTDTQYF
-	TRBV25-1	-	TRBJ1-6	TGTGCCAGCAGTGAAAACAGGGACCCTAATAATTCACCCCTCCACTTT	CASSENRDPNNSPLHF
few	TRBV7-2	-	TRBJ2-7	TGTGCCAGCAGCACGCCCGGGACCACCTCCTACGAGCAGTACTTC	CASSTPGTTSYEQYF
-	TRBV6-2/TRBV6-3	-	TRBJ2-7	TGTGCCAGCAGTTACAAGGGGACACCCTACGAGCAGTACTTC	CASSYKGTPYEQYF
-	TRBV5-1	-	TRBJ1-5	TGTGCCAGCAGCTTCGGAGAAGCCCAGCCCCAGCATTTT	CASSFGEAQPQHF
few	TRBV12-3/TRBV12-4	-	TRBJ2-3	TGTGCCAGCAGTGCCCGGGACGGAGCCACAGATACGCAGTATTTT	CASSARDGATDTQYF
few	TRBV2	-	TRBJ2-3	TGTGCCAGCAGTGTGGGGGCGACAGATACGCAGTATTTT	CASSVGATDTQYF
-	TRBV7-9	-	TRBJ2-7	TGTGCCAGCAATAGCGTTGCCTACGAGCAGTACTTC	CASNSVAYEQYF
-	TRBV5-1	-	TRBJ2-3	TGCGCCAGCAGCTTGATGGAGGGTTTAGATACGCAGTATTTT	CASSLMEGLDTQYF
-	TRBV6-6	TRBD1	TRBJ1-1	TGTGCCAGCAGTTCCGCAGGGGGCGCGACTGAAGCTTTCTTT	CASSSAGGATEAFF
few	TRBV2	-	TRBJ2-1	TGTGCCAGCAGTGGGAGCAGGACGGGGGCGCGAGATGAGCAGTTCTTC	CASSGSRTGARDEQFF
few	TRBV28	TRBD1	TRBJ2-2	TGTGCCAGCAGTTGGGGGACAGGGGGGTACACCGGGGAGCTGTTTTTT	CASSWGTGGYTGELFF
-	TRBV7-2	-	TRBJ2-7	TGTGCCAGCAGCTTAGCTGCGGGACAATTTCGGGAGCAGTACTTC	CASSLAAGQFREQYF
few	TRBV7-8	TRBD2	TRBJ2-3	TGTGCCAGCAGCTTAGGGCTAGCGGCAACCGTCACAGATACGCAGTATTTT	CASSLGLAATVTDTQYF
-	TRBV12-3/TRBV12-4	TRBD1	TRBJ1-3	TGTGCCAGCAGTCACAGGGGCCGCTCTGGAAACACCATATATTTT	CASSHRGRSGNTIYF
few	TRBV7-6	TRBD2	TRBJ2-5	TGTGCCAGCACCCGGCGGGTGGCGGGAGTTCAAGAGACCCAGTACTTC	CASTRRVAGVQETQYF
-	TRBV7-9	TRBD1	TRBJ1-2	TGTGCCAGCAGCTCCGGGACAGGCGGAAATCTCGGCGGCTTC	CASSSGTGGNLGGF
-	TRBV7-9	-	TRBJ1-6	TGTGCCAGCAGCTCCCCGGGGCTTAGGGATTCACCCCTCCACTTT	CASSSPGLRDSPLHF